This is a list of T cell receptor beta chains from one sample in a study of identical twins. TCRdb independently ran MiXCR on the 5' RACE reads; one entry per CDR3 protein. The sample has around 680,000 distinct CDR3 sequences; around 8.6% are singletons. The sample was also reused in another study, on yellow fever vaccine responses in identical twins.

The sample comprised PBMCs. These receptors came from a woman aged 18-29 years in good health. Each CDR3 is given with its conserved first and last residue. The D gene is left open where the match is weak. Some rows mark clone size as missing; the rest say once, few, many or name a class of expanded clone.

abundance: few
v_gene: TRBV7-8
j_gene: TRBJ2-2
d_gene: NA
CDR3nt: TGTGCCAGCAGCTTATCTACAGACAGTCCTAACACCGGGGAGCTGTTTTTT
CDR3aa: CASSLSTDSPNTGELFF

abundance: few
v_gene: TRBV29-1
j_gene: TRBJ1-2
d_gene: TRBD1
CDR3nt: TGCAGCGCCCGGACAGGCGACAGGGAGGGCTACACCTTC
CDR3aa: CSARTGDREGYTF

abundance: NA
v_gene: TRBV4-3
j_gene: TRBJ2-3
d_gene: TRBD2
CDR3nt: TGCGCCAGCCGGACTAGCGGGACGCATACTAGCACAGATACGCAGTATTTT
CDR3aa: CASRTSGTHTSTDTQYF

abundance: few
v_gene: TRBV20-1
j_gene: TRBJ2-3
d_gene: NA
CDR3nt: TGCAGTGCTAGACGCAGCAGTGGGAATACGCAGTATTTT
CDR3aa: CSARRSSGNTQYF

abundance: NA
v_gene: TRBV11-1
j_gene: TRBJ2-3
d_gene: NA
CDR3nt: TGTGCCAGCAGCCCCGTCAAAGCGCTTGGGCTCATGGGAGATACGCAGTATTTT
CDR3aa: CASSPVKALGLMGDTQYF

abundance: many
v_gene: TRBV6-5
j_gene: TRBJ2-5
d_gene: TRBD2
CDR3nt: TGTGCCAGCAGTTACCGGACTAGCGGAGAGACCCAGTACTTC
CDR3aa: CASSYRTSGETQYF

abundance: many
v_gene: TRBV7-9
j_gene: TRBJ2-1
d_gene: NA
CDR3nt: TGTGCCAGCAGCCCTTACACGAGTATCTACTCCATCAATGAGCAGTTCTTC
CDR3aa: CASSPYTSIYSINEQFF

abundance: NA
v_gene: TRBV7-6
j_gene: TRBJ2-7
d_gene: NA
CDR3nt: TGTGCCAGCAGCTCCGAAGACGGTCACGGCTACGAGCAGTACTTC
CDR3aa: CASSSEDGHGYEQYF

abundance: many
v_gene: TRBV5-1
j_gene: TRBJ2-3
d_gene: NA
CDR3nt: TGTGCCAGCAGCCGGAGCACAGATACGCAGTATTTT
CDR3aa: CASSRSTDTQYF

abundance: many
v_gene: TRBV20-1
j_gene: TRBJ2-7
d_gene: TRBD1
CDR3nt: TGCAGTCAGACCTTGACAGGGCTCCCCTACGAGCAGTACTTC
CDR3aa: CSQTLTGLPYEQYF

abundance: NA
v_gene: TRBV28
j_gene: TRBJ2-3
d_gene: NA
CDR3nt: TGTGCCAGCAGTTTAAGGACAGTCACCCTAAGGACAGATACGCAGTATTTT
CDR3aa: CASSLRTVTLRTDTQYF

abundance: once
v_gene: TRBV19
j_gene: TRBJ2-7
d_gene: NA
CDR3nt: TGTGCCAGTAGTATAGGTTTCGGATACTACGAGCAGTACTTC
CDR3aa: CASSIGFGYYEQYF

abundance: many
v_gene: TRBV24-1
j_gene: TRBJ2-3
d_gene: NA
CDR3nt: TGTGCCACCAGTGCCACCCGAGATACGCAGTATTTT
CDR3aa: CATSATRDTQYF

abundance: many
v_gene: TRBV5-6
j_gene: TRBJ1-5
d_gene: TRBD1
CDR3nt: TGTGCCAGCAGCTTCGGAGGGGGCGCGACCCAGCCCCAGCATTTT
CDR3aa: CASSFGGGATQPQHF

abundance: NA
v_gene: TRBV5-1
j_gene: TRBJ2-1
d_gene: TRBD2
CDR3nt: TGCGCCAGCAGCAGGACTAGCGGGGTCCTTAATGAGCAGTTCTTC
CDR3aa: CASSRTSGVLNEQFF

abundance: NA
v_gene: TRBV7-2
j_gene: TRBJ2-2
d_gene: TRBD2
CDR3nt: TGTGCCAGCAGCTTAGTTCTGCTAGCGGACGGGGAGCTGTTTTTT
CDR3aa: CASSLVLLADGELFF

abundance: few
v_gene: TRBV9
j_gene: TRBJ2-7
d_gene: NA
CDR3nt: TGTGCCAGCAGCGTAGGCGGGGAGACCTACGAGCAGTACTTC
CDR3aa: CASSVGGETYEQYF

abundance: few
v_gene: TRBV9
j_gene: TRBJ2-2
d_gene: TRBD2
CDR3nt: TGTGCCAGCAGCGTAACTAGCGGGAGTTGGGCCGGGGAGCTGTTTTTT
CDR3aa: CASSVTSGSWAGELFF

abundance: few
v_gene: TRBV27
j_gene: TRBJ2-7
d_gene: NA
CDR3nt: TGTGCCAGCAGTTTATCTGCTTTACCCTTCTACGAGCAGTACTTC
CDR3aa: CASSLSALPFYEQYF

abundance: NA
v_gene: TRBV5-6
j_gene: TRBJ2-7
d_gene: NA
CDR3nt: TGTGCCAGCAGCTTTGACGTGGGCGAGCAGTACTTC
CDR3aa: CASSFDVGEQYF

abundance: NA
v_gene: TRBV9
j_gene: TRBJ1-3
d_gene: TRBD1
CDR3nt: TGTGCCAGCAGCGTAAGGGGGACAGGGGCCAACTCTGGAAACACCATATATTTT
CDR3aa: CASSVRGTGANSGNTIYF

abundance: NA
v_gene: TRBV7-9
j_gene: TRBJ2-5
d_gene: TRBD2
CDR3nt: TGTGCCAGCAGCCAACTAGCGGAGACAGGAGAGACCCAGTACTTC
CDR3aa: CASSQLAETGETQYF

abundance: many
v_gene: TRBV12-3/TRBV12-4
j_gene: TRBJ2-1
d_gene: NA
CDR3nt: TGTGCCAGCAGTTTACAAGGGTTGGATGAGCAGTTCTTC
CDR3aa: CASSLQGLDEQFF

abundance: many
v_gene: TRBV5-1
j_gene: TRBJ1-6
d_gene: NA
CDR3nt: TGCGCCAGCAGCTTGGAACTTGCTTCACCCCTCCACTTT
CDR3aa: CASSLELASPLHF

abundance: NA
v_gene: TRBV6-5
j_gene: TRBJ1-1
d_gene: NA
CDR3nt: TGTGCCAGCAGTTACTCGAAACAGTACACTGAAGCTTTCTTT
CDR3aa: CASSYSKQYTEAFF

abundance: NA
v_gene: TRBV4-3
j_gene: TRBJ2-1
d_gene: TRBD1
CDR3nt: TGCGCCAGCAGCCAAGGTACAGGGGGTCTCTACAATGAGCAGTTCTTC
CDR3aa: CASSQGTGGLYNEQFF

abundance: NA
v_gene: TRBV5-4
j_gene: TRBJ2-3
d_gene: TRBD2
CDR3nt: TGTGCCAGCAGCTTGGTGAGCGGGGAAGATACGCAGTATTTT
CDR3aa: CASSLVSGEDTQYF

abundance: few
v_gene: TRBV19
j_gene: TRBJ1-2
d_gene: TRBD1
CDR3nt: TGTGCCAGTAGCAACGGACAGGGAAGCGGCTACACCTTC
CDR3aa: CASSNGQGSGYTF

abundance: many
v_gene: TRBV20-1
j_gene: TRBJ2-7
d_gene: NA
CDR3nt: TGCAGCTCATCGACCGAGAGCTCCTACGAGCAGTACTTC
CDR3aa: CSSSTESSYEQYF

abundance: NA
v_gene: TRBV29-1
j_gene: TRBJ2-7
d_gene: NA
CDR3nt: TGCAGCGTTGGGGGATTTGAGACAGCCTACGAGCAGTACTTC
CDR3aa: CSVGGFETAYEQYF

abundance: many
v_gene: TRBV5-1
j_gene: TRBJ2-1
d_gene: NA
CDR3nt: TGCGCCAGCAGCCTACCGACCGGGGCGGTTGGGAATGAGCAGTTCTTC
CDR3aa: CASSLPTGAVGNEQFF

abundance: NA
v_gene: TRBV7-2
j_gene: TRBJ2-6
d_gene: NA
CDR3nt: TGTGCCAGCAGCTTTTCTAGCTCTGGGGCCAACGTCCTGACTTTC
CDR3aa: CASSFSSSGANVLTF

abundance: NA
v_gene: TRBV4-3
j_gene: TRBJ2-2
d_gene: TRBD2
CDR3nt: TGCGCCAGCAGCCAAGAGAGGCTAGCGGGGTCCACCGGGGAGCTGTTTTTT
CDR3aa: CASSQERLAGSTGELFF

abundance: few
v_gene: TRBV18
j_gene: TRBJ2-1
d_gene: TRBD2
CDR3nt: TGTGCCAGCTCACCAGAACTAGCGGGAGGGAGTGAGCAGTTCTTC
CDR3aa: CASSPELAGGSEQFF

abundance: NA
v_gene: TRBV5-1
j_gene: TRBJ2-3
d_gene: TRBD1
CDR3nt: TGCGCCAGCAGCCCTCGGGGACAGGGGGCATTAGATACGCAGTATTTT
CDR3aa: CASSPRGQGALDTQYF

abundance: NA
v_gene: TRBV20-1
j_gene: TRBJ2-7
d_gene: TRBD2
CDR3nt: TGCAGTGCTAGCGTTTCAGGGCTAGCGGGCATCGAGCAGTACTTC
CDR3aa: CSASVSGLAGIEQYF

abundance: many
v_gene: TRBV11-1
j_gene: TRBJ2-5
d_gene: NA
CDR3nt: TGTGCCAGCAGCTTATATGAGTCGGGATCAGAGACCCAGTACTTC
CDR3aa: CASSLYESGSETQYF

abundance: few
v_gene: TRBV28
j_gene: TRBJ2-5
d_gene: NA
CDR3nt: TGTGCCAGCAGTTCCTCCAAAGGGACCGCCAAAGAGACCCAGTACTTC
CDR3aa: CASSSSKGTAKETQYF

abundance: few
v_gene: TRBV29-1
j_gene: TRBJ2-7
d_gene: NA
CDR3nt: TGCAGCGTGGAGAGACTGGACTCCTACGAGCAGTACTTC
CDR3aa: CSVERLDSYEQYF

abundance: NA
v_gene: TRBV10-3
j_gene: TRBJ1-1
d_gene: NA
CDR3nt: TGTGCCATCAGGACACAGGAGAACACTGAAGCTTTCTTT
CDR3aa: CAIRTQENTEAFF

abundance: NA
v_gene: TRBV20-1
j_gene: TRBJ2-2
d_gene: NA
CDR3nt: TGCAGTGCTAAAAGTAGAGGGGGGATCGGGGAGCTGTTTTTT
CDR3aa: CSAKSRGGIGELFF

abundance: many
v_gene: TRBV4-3
j_gene: TRBJ2-1
d_gene: TRBD2
CDR3nt: TGCGCCAGCAGCCTCCCCGGGACTAGCGTGTACAATGAGCAGTTCTTC
CDR3aa: CASSLPGTSVYNEQFF

abundance: many
v_gene: TRBV4-1
j_gene: TRBJ2-5
d_gene: NA
CDR3nt: TGCGCCAGCAGCCAAGGGGCCTCGGTACCAGAGACCCAGTACTTC
CDR3aa: CASSQGASVPETQYF

abundance: NA
v_gene: TRBV5-1
j_gene: TRBJ2-3
d_gene: NA
CDR3nt: TGCGCCAGCAGAGGGGGGCTCGACACAGATACGCAGTATTTT
CDR3aa: CASRGGLDTDTQYF

abundance: once
v_gene: TRBV3-1
j_gene: TRBJ2-2
d_gene: NA
CDR3nt: TGTGCCAGCAGCCCCCTCCATCCTACTCTGAAGGGCGGGGAGCTGTTTTTT
CDR3aa: CASSPLHPTLKGGELFF

abundance: few
v_gene: TRBV7-3
j_gene: TRBJ2-1
d_gene: TRBD2
CDR3nt: TGTGCCAGCAGCCGAGGGGGACTAGCGGGACCGTCCTACAATGAGCAGTTCTTC
CDR3aa: CASSRGGLAGPSYNEQFF

abundance: few
v_gene: TRBV18
j_gene: TRBJ2-3
d_gene: NA
CDR3nt: TGTGCCAGCTCACCACACAACGCAGTAGATACGCAGTATTTT
CDR3aa: CASSPHNAVDTQYF

abundance: many
v_gene: TRBV11-2
j_gene: TRBJ2-1
d_gene: TRBD2
CDR3nt: TGTGCCAGCAGTATTAGTTGGACTAGCGGGATCCGAATCGGTAATGAGCAGTTCTTC
CDR3aa: CASSISWTSGIRIGNEQFF

abundance: many
v_gene: TRBV5-1
j_gene: TRBJ2-7
d_gene: NA
CDR3nt: TGCGCCAGCAGCTTGCTAGCGACCGATTACGAGCAGTACTTC
CDR3aa: CASSLLATDYEQYF

abundance: few
v_gene: TRBV28
j_gene: TRBJ2-7
d_gene: TRBD1
CDR3nt: TGTGCCAGCAGTTTAGATCCGGGACAGCCTTTCGAGCAGTACTTC
CDR3aa: CASSLDPGQPFEQYF

abundance: NA
v_gene: TRBV4-2
j_gene: TRBJ2-2
d_gene: NA
CDR3nt: TGTGCCAGCAGCCACCCATTACCGGGACGAGCGAACACCGGGGAGCTGTTTTTT
CDR3aa: CASSHPLPGRANTGELFF

abundance: NA
v_gene: TRBV11-2
j_gene: TRBJ2-1
d_gene: TRBD2
CDR3nt: TGTGCCAGCAGCCTAAGCGGGAGCTCCTACAATGAGCAGTCCTTC
CDR3aa: CASSLSGSSYNEQSF

abundance: NA
v_gene: TRBV20-1
j_gene: TRBJ2-2
d_gene: TRBD2
CDR3nt: TGCAGTGCTAGGGGACTAGCGGGGGGGCCTGGGTATCCCGGGGAGCTGTTTTTT
CDR3aa: CSARGLAGGPGYPGELFF

abundance: NA
v_gene: TRBV7-9
j_gene: TRBJ1-5
d_gene: NA
CDR3nt: TGTGCCAGCAGTTACGCTGGGGGTCAGCCCCAGCATTTT
CDR3aa: CASSYAGGQPQHF

abundance: many
v_gene: TRBV12-3/TRBV12-4
j_gene: TRBJ2-7
d_gene: TRBD2
CDR3nt: TGTGCCAGCAGTTCCACTAGCGGGAGGGCCTACGAGCAGTACTTC
CDR3aa: CASSSTSGRAYEQYF